The 5 T cell receptor beta chains below come from one sample, sequenced in a study of blood T cell repertoires in COVID-19. TCRdb's table, derived via immunoSEQ multiplex PCR, lists solely in-frame clones and lacks some. The table shows around 360,000 clones, with roughly 84% occurring only once. Material: PBMCs or T cells enriched from blood (not recorded which). The receptors derive from a woman aged 25 to 39 who had recovered from COVID-19.

The genes are TRBV28 and TRBJ2-5, with 11 bases matching TRBD2. The V gene's germline CDR1 is MDHEN and CDR2 SYDVKM. The CDR3 length is 14 residues. The junction had 2 bases not matched to a gene; V was cut back by 5 bases and J by 3 bases. The CDR3 DNA follows: TGTGCCAGCAGTATAGCGGGAGGGGAAGAGACCCAGTACTTC. Protein: CASSIAGGEETQYF.

CDR3 sequence: CASSWPGGNSYEQYF. For the CDR3, the DNA is TGTGCCAGCAGCTGGCCGGGGGGTAACTCCTACGAGCAGTACTTC. The V call is TRBV11-2, the J call TRBJ2-7; the match to TRBD2 covers 7 bases. This CDR3 has 15 residues. Germline CDR1 reads SGHAT; CDR2 reads FQNNGV. V was clipped by 4 bases and J by 0 bases; unmatched bases: 6.

V and J are TRBV5-6 and TRBJ2-7, with TRBD1 matching over 8 bases. The V gene end was trimmed by 2 bases and the J gene end by 5 bases; junction bases not matched to a gene: 6. The CDR3 runs to 14 residues. Germline CDR1 is SGHDT and CDR2 is YYEEEE. CDR3 DNA: TGTGCCAGCAGCTTCAGGGGGCGCGAAGACGAGCAGTACTTC. Translating gives CASSFRGREDEQYF. The entire variable domain, with the rest obtained from reference TRBV5-6 and TRBJ2-7, is as follows: DAGVTQSPTHLIKTRGQQVTLRCSPKSGHDTVSWYQQALGQGPQFIFQYYEEEERQRGNFPDRFSGHQFPNYSSELNVNALLLGDSALYLCASSFRGREDEQYFGPGTRLTVT.

The CDR3 DNA reads as TGTGCCAGCAGCTTAGGCGTTTCCGAGCAGTACTTC. Residues: CASSLGVSEQYF. The chain uses TRBV7-9 and TRBJ2-7; D ambiguous. Germline CDR1 is SEHNR and CDR2 is FQNEAQ (reference sequence). CDR3 length: 12 residues. The V and J ends lost 1 base and 6 bases respectively, with 7 bases between them. The whole variable domain, remainder taken from reference TRBV7-9 and TRBJ2-7, is DTGVSQNPRHKITKRGQNVTFRCDPISEHNRLYWYRQTLGQGPEFLTYFQNEAQLEKSRLLSDRFSAERPKGSFSTLEIQRTEQGDSAMYLCASSLGVSEQYFGPGTRLTVT.

The J gene is TRBJ2-2, the V gene TRBV9, with 8 nucleotides matching TRBD1. V was pared by 10 bases and J by 1 base, with 6 bases of the junction left unmatched. This CDR3 spans 14 amino acids. Germline CDR1 SGDLS, CDR2 YYNGEE. CDR3 bases: TGTGCCGGACCCGACAGGGGGAACACCGGGGAGCTGTTTTTT. Translating gives CAGPDRGNTGELFF.